The T cell receptor (beta chain) described here comes from a study of T cell responses to AZD1222 COVID-19 vaccine. The V gene's germline CDR1 is WSHSY and CDR2 SAAADI. CDR3 length: 10 residues. The V end was cut by 3 bases, the J end by 10 bases, with 4 bases between. Regarding the study as a whole: Repertoires were obtained only post-peak T cell response.

The repertoire was sequenced with immunoSEQ multiplex PCR; TCRdb's copy has only in-frame clones and lacks some. The data contain 60,000 to 75,000 clones, roughly four fifths of them seen just once; the ten biggest clones take up about 6.3%. As regards this clone: Its target is not known.

This material consisted of peripheral blood, taken 28 days after the second AZD1222 dose. This receptor was taken from an adult who received the AZD1222 COVID-19 vaccine. This rearrangement joins TRBV10-2 to TRBJ2-1; no definite D call. CDR3 sequence (DNA): TGCGCCAGCAGTGAAAGGGAGCAGTTCTTC. It yields the protein CASSEREQFF.